A single sample is the source of the 28 T cell receptor beta chains below, sequenced in a study of blood T cell repertoires in COVID-19. The assay was immunoSEQ multiplex PCR, and TCRdb's table has in-frame clones only and misses some. This sample has 45,000 to 50,000 clones; about nine tenths occur once, and the top ten carry about 9%. The sample comprised peripheral blood. These receptors all come from a human donor in a cohort sampled during active COVID-19.

This chain joins TRBV11-1 and TRBJ2-3; 8 bases match TRBD2. With V trimmed by 5 bases and J by 1 base, 8 bases remained unmatched. CDR3 size: 16 residues. Germline V gives CDR1 SGHAT, CDR2 FQDESV (reference sequence). Written as DNA, the CDR3 is TGTGCCAGCAGCCCGTACGGGGGGGGCCGCACAGATACGCAGTATTTT. Translation gives CASSPYGGGRTDTQYF.

This chain joins TRBV5-6 and TRBJ1-5; possible D gene TRBD1, 6 bases. Germline assignment: CDR1 SGHDT and CDR2 YYEEEE. This CDR3 is built from 15 residues. V dropped 3 bases and J dropped 4 bases, with 14 bases sitting between them. CDR3 region: CASSSRGRGNQPQHF. CDR3 DNA sequence: TGTGCCAGCAGCTCTAGGGGGAGGGGAAATCAGCCCCAGCATTTT.

The chain combines TRBV6-5 with TRBJ2-2; 7 nucleotides line up with TRBD1. Germline CDR1 reads MNHEY; CDR2 reads SVGAGI. V trimming: 7 bases; J trimming: 4 bases; junction bases outside the gene matches: 6. There are 14 residues in the CDR3. CDR3 region: CASTADRSTGELFF. In DNA, the CDR3 is TGTGCCAGCACCGCGGACAGGAGCACCGGGGAGCTGTTTTTT.

The chain joins TRBV6-5 to TRBJ2-7; 7 bases map to TRBD1. The CDR3 loop spans 15 amino acids. Germline V lookup: CDR1 MNHEY, CDR2 SVGAGI. Unmatched junction bases numbered 7, after V lost 4 bases and J lost 1 base. CDR3 nucleotides: TGTGCCAGCAGTTTAACAGGGGAAGTATCCTACGAGCAGTACTTC. Its protein product is CASSLTGEVSYEQYF.

V is TRBV29-1 and J is TRBJ1-1; D remains unclear. With 7 bases removed from V and 3 bases from J, the gap between germline ends came to 12 bases. The CDR3 covers 12 residues. Germline assignment: CDR1 SQVTM and CDR2 ANQGSEA. As DNA, the CDR3 is TGCAGCGCGGAGGGAGGCGACACTGAAGCTTTCTTT. Residues: CSAEGGDTEAFF.

This chain links TRBV10-1 with TRBJ1-4; 10 nucleotides match TRBD1. V trimming: 4 bases; J trimming: 5 bases; junction bases outside the gene matches: 7. Per the germline V gene, CDR1 is WNHNN and CDR2 is SYGVQD (reference sequence). The CDR3 loop spans 16 amino acids. The DNA of the CDR3 is TGCGCCAGCAGTGGGATGCCGGGACAGGGGAATGAAAAACTGTTTTTT. Translation gives CASSGMPGQGNEKLFF.

This chain connects TRBV20-1 to TRBJ2-1; 8 bases map to TRBD1. Trimming at V came to 3 bases and at J to 0 bases, leaving 4 bases not matched to a gene. The length of the CDR3 is 15 residues. CDR1 DFQATT and CDR2 SNEGSKA come from the germline V gene (reference sequence). CDR3: CSASPGTGSYNEQFF. In DNA, the CDR3 is TGCAGTGCTAGTCCCGGGACAGGCTCCTACAATGAGCAGTTCTTC.

For this clone: Compared with germline, one end of the junction differs, possibly owing to a read error. The chain joins TRBV27 to TRBJ2-7, with TRBD2 matching over 7 bases. The CDR3 extends over 12 amino acids. The germline V gene has CDR1 MNHEY and CDR2 SMNVEV (reference sequence). In DNA form, the CDR3 reads TGTGCCAGCAGTTCGCTGAGGCAGCGGGGCCTCTTC. This codes for CASSSLRQRGLF.

This clone appeared a few times. The genes are TRBV7-8 and TRBJ1-2, with 9 bases fitting TRBD1. The CDR3 has 14 amino acids. From germline, CDR1 is SGHVS and CDR2 FQNEAQ. The trim removed 5 bases at V and 6 bases at J, leaving 7 bases unmatched. The CDR3 sequence: CASSAGTGLDGYTF. As DNA, the CDR3 is TGTGCCAGCAGCGCCGGGACAGGGCTTGATGGCTACACCTTC.

This clone was counted a few times. The CDR3 loop reads CASTRSGASNQPQHF. The CDR3 DNA reads as TGTGCCAGTACACGGTCTGGGGCTAGCAATCAGCCCCAGCATTTT. The chain employs TRBV19 and TRBJ1-5, with a weak D call TRBD1 (5 bases). The CDR3 loop spans 15 amino acids. V was pared by 7 bases and J by 0 bases, with 13 bases between. Germline lookup yields CDR1 LNHDA and CDR2 SQIVND (reference sequence).

The chain joins TRBV5-6 to TRBJ2-1; D is perhaps TRBD1 (5 bases). This CDR3 contains 14 residues. Per the germline V gene, CDR1 is SGHDT and CDR2 is YYEEEE. V was pared by 2 bases and J by 5 bases, with 11 bases between. CDR3 in DNA: TGTGCCAGCAGCTTTTGGACACGGGACAATGAGCAGTTCTTC. Its translation is CASSFWTRDNEQFF.

This clone was detected once. The chain uses TRBV28 and TRBJ2-5; maybe TRBD1 (5 bases). This CDR3 is built from 14 residues. Germline assignment: CDR1 MDHEN and CDR2 SYDVKM. Trimming left V 6 bases short and J 5 bases short, with 16 bases between. CDR3 sequence: CASSEQGVGETQYF. The CDR3 nucleotides are TGTGCCAGCAGCGAGCAAGGGGTCGGGGAGACCCAGTACTTC.

This chain joins TRBV7-6 and TRBJ2-2; 10 bases agree with TRBD2. Losses at the gene ends were 4 bases for V and 1 base for J; bases not matched to a gene: 9. Germline assignment: CDR1 SGHVS and CDR2 FNYEAQ. The CDR3 covers 18 residues. CDR3 nucleotides: TGTGCCAGCAGCTCCGATCATAGACTAGCGGGGAACACCGGGGAGCTGTTTTTT. Its protein product is CASSSDHRLAGNTGELFF.

This clone has a handful of counts. The gene calls are TRBV2 and TRBJ1-5, with 7 bases that match TRBD1. Trimming took 6 bases from V and 2 from J; bases not matched to a gene: 4. The CDR3 extends over 14 amino acids. Germline V gene data show CDR1 as SNHLY and CDR2 as FYNNEI. The CDR3 DNA follows: TGTGCCAGCAGCAGTGACAGGGGCAATCAGCCCCAGCATTTT. Encoded protein: CASSSDRGNQPQHF.

This clone has just a few counts. The rearrangement links TRBV25-1 to TRBJ1-2, with D perhaps matching TRBD1 (5 bases). Per the germline V gene, CDR1 is MGHDK and CDR2 is SYGVNS. Trimming shortened V by 4 bases and J by 0 bases, and 21 bases separated the two germline ends. The CDR3 is made up of 18 amino acids. This chain's CDR3 is CASSGFLAAGTANYGYTF. CDR3 DNA: TGTGCCAGCAGTGGATTTCTGGCGGCGGGGACGGCTAACTATGGCTACACCTTC.

The chain combines TRBV7-2 with TRBJ1-1; 9 positions match TRBD1. This CDR3 has 17 amino acids. Germline V gene data show CDR1 as SGHTA and CDR2 as FQGNSA. The V gene end was trimmed by 5 bases and the J gene end by 9 bases; junction bases not matched to a gene: 19. The CDR3 region has the DNA TGTGCCAGCAGCACCGGGACAGGGTACTTGAGGGGAAGACAAGCTTTCTTT. This encodes CASSTGTGYLRGRQAFF. Variable domain in full (rest from reference TRBV7-2 and TRBJ1-1): GAGVSQSPSNKVTEKGKDVELRCDPISGHTALYWYRQSLGQGLEFLIYFQGNSAPDKSGLPSDRFSAERTGGSVSTLTIQRTQQEDSAVYLCASSTGTGYLRGRQAFFGQGTRLTVV.

J is TRBJ1-4 and V is TRBV7-2; D call uncertain. Deletions cut 2 bases from V and 4 bases from J, with 11 bases between. The CDR3 is made up of 15 amino acids. CDR1 and CDR2 from the germline V gene are SGHTA and FQGNSA. CDR3 in DNA: TGTGCCAGCAGCTTACGGAGCGGGAGTAATGAAAAACTGTTTTTT. Translating gives CASSLRSGSNEKLFF.

This clone appeared a single time. The chain carries TRBV18 and TRBJ1-5, with 11 bases identical to TRBD1. V was clipped by 3 bases and J by 7 bases; unmatched bases: 14. This CDR3 is 18 amino acids long. Germline lookup yields CDR1 KGHSH and CDR2 LQKENI. CDR3 sequence (DNA): TGTGCCAGCTCACCTGTCCGTCCGGACAGGGGGCTTAGGCAGCCCCAGCATTTT. The encoded protein is CASSPVRPDRGLRQPQHF.

V gene TRBV28 combines with J gene TRBJ1-2; 8 bases are shared with TRBD1. CDR1 and CDR2 from the germline V gene are MDHEN and SYDVKM. Trimming at V came to 7 bases and at J to 3 bases, leaving 13 bases not matched to a gene. The CDR3 contains 16 residues. The CDR3 here is CASTDRVRAGHYGYTF. CDR3 nucleotide sequence: TGTGCCAGCACGGACAGGGTTAGAGCGGGTCACTATGGCTACACCTTC.

The CDR3 region is CASRRGAGTGELFF. The CDR3 DNA reads TGTGCCAGCAGGCGGGGGGCGGGCACCGGGGAGCTGTTTTTT. The chain couples TRBV3-1 (or the pseudogene TRBV3-2) to TRBJ2-2; 8 bases line up with TRBD2. V was pared by 6 bases and J by 4 bases, with 4 bases of the junction left unmatched. There are 14 residues in the CDR3. CDR1 is LGHDT, CDR2 YNNKEL, per germline (reference sequence).

This rearrangement joins TRBV5-1 to TRBJ2-2, with D tentatively TRBD1 (6 bases). CDR1 is SGHRS and CDR2 is YFSETQ in the germline V gene. Deletions cut 1 base from V and 3 bases from J, with 7 bases between. The CDR3 sequence is 14 residues long. The CDR3 here is CASSLTGYTGELFF. CDR3 in DNA: TGCGCCAGCAGCTTGACAGGGTACACCGGGGAGCTGTTTTTT.

V is TRBV5-6 and J is TRBJ2-2; TRBD1 matches at 7 bases. V dropped 4 bases and J dropped 3; count of bases not matched to a gene: 3. The CDR3 consists of 14 residues. In germline, CDR1 is SGHDT, CDR2 YYEEEE. DNA of the CDR3: TGTGCCAGCAGCCGGGACAGAGACACCGGGGAGCTGTTTTTT. Its translation is CASSRDRDTGELFF.

This sequence joins TRBV6-2 or TRBV6-3 and TRBJ2-5, with a tentative D call TRBD1 (5 bases). Per germline, CDR1 MNHEY and CDR2 SVGEGT. The V end lost 5 bases, the J end lost 2 bases, and 6 bases lay between the germline ends. The CDR3 covers 12 residues. The CDR3 DNA is TGTGCCAGCAGTGACAGTCAAGAGACCCAGTACTTC. It codes for CASSDSQETQYF.

This clone was detected only a few times. The genes are TRBV23-1 and TRBJ2-5, with TRBD2 matching 9 bases. TRBV23-1 counts as an open reading frame of uncertain function. The CDR3 contains 19 residues. The ends lost 3 bases at V and 2 bases at J; junction bases unmatched: 16. CDR3 loop: CASSHRFGGLAGKQETQYF. CDR3 nucleotides: TGCGCCAGCAGTCACCGCTTTGGGGGGCTAGCGGGGAAACAAGAGACCCAGTACTTC.

The rearrangement uses TRBV7-2 and TRBJ1-4, with D tentatively TRBD1 (5 bases). Germline-derived CDR1 and CDR2 are SGHTA and FQGNSA. There are 14 residues in the CDR3. Trimming left V 5 bases short and J 8 bases short, with 15 bases between. CDR3: CASSQQALGEKLFF. CDR3 DNA: TGTGCCAGCAGCCAACAGGCTTTGGGGGAAAAACTGTTTTTT.

This clone was recorded only once. V is TRBV6-5 and J is TRBJ1-1; weak D call: TRBD1 (5 bases). Per germline, CDR1 MNHEY and CDR2 SVGAGI. With 4 bases removed from V and 6 bases from J, the gap between germline ends came to 9 bases. This CDR3 is built from 12 residues. The CDR3 nucleotides are TGTGCCAGCAGTTTGGGGGGTTCTGAAGCTTTCTTT. Its protein product is CASSLGGSEAFF.

V usage is TRBV4-1 and J usage is TRBJ1-2; 9 positions agree with TRBD1. The length of the CDR3 is 19 residues. V shed 0 bases, J shed 8 bases, and the junction held 19 bases outside the gene matches. The germline gives CDR1 MGHRA, CDR2 YSYEKL. This CDR3 is CASSQDWGGPGQGIGGYTF. In DNA form, the CDR3 reads TGCGCCAGCAGCCAAGATTGGGGGGGTCCGGGACAGGGTATAGGAGGCTACACCTTC.

J is TRBJ2-5 and V is TRBV10-1, with D unclear. This CDR3 comprises 12 residues. Germline CDR1 and CDR2: WNHNN and SYGVQD (reference sequence). V lost 2 bases to trimming and J lost 4 bases, with 5 bases between them. The CDR3 region has the DNA TGCGCCAGCAGTGAGGGGCGAGAGACCCAGTACTTC. Protein sequence: CASSEGRETQYF.